This T cell receptor beta chain originates from a study of post-analysis software for immune sequencing data. The CDR3 spans 15 residues. V was cut by 6 bases and J by 0 bases, with 13 bases left in between. Study-wide points: There were several TRBV segments more frequent in patients than controls, and TRBV5-6, TRBV5-1 and TRBV20-1 were among them. For normalized Chao1 diversity, multiple sclerosis patients scored significantly lower than controls did.

Unique molecular identifiers tagged the TCR beta cDNA libraries. Each CDR3 protein is one row after TCRdb ran MiXCR on the PCR reads. The table records 750,000 to 900,000 distinct CDR3 sequences, under 60% of them present only once. For this clonotype: Its specificity is not known.

This chain connects TRBV12-3 or TRBV12-4 to TRBJ2-3, with D unclear. The TCR was taken from a girl aged 10-17 years with multiple sclerosis. Sequenced input: blood. The DNA of the CDR3 is TGTGCCAGCAGCCCAGACATACTAAGCACAGATACGCAGTATTTT. It codes for CASSPDILSTDTQYF.